This entry lists 10 T cell receptor beta chains sequenced from one sample in a study of T cells expressing NK-cell markers. Following a re-call of the 5' RACE reads, TCRdb has one entry per CDR3 protein and lacks DNA. The sample spans 150,000 to 200,000 distinct CDR3 sequences; the ten largest clones claim about 19%. Material for sequencing was blood T cells: a sorted CD56 or NKG2C T cell subset, CD4+ or CD8+ T cells, or bulk PBMC T cells (not recorded which). The receptor set was obtained from a man aged 18-69 years in good health.

V and J are TRBV5-4 and TRBJ1-2; TCRdb selects TRBD1, and the lack of DNA leaves this call unchecked. Germline V gene sequence: CDR1 SGHNT, CDR2 YYREEE (reference sequence). CDR3 length equals 15 residues. The CDR3 sequence is CASSLRGASNYGYTF.

The chain recombines TRBV29-1 with TRBJ2-3. The CDR3 spans 14 residues. The germline V gene encodes CDR1 SQVTM and CDR2 ANQGSEA. The CDR3 loop reads CSGDSGTIRDTQYF.

The V call is TRBV5-4, the J call TRBJ2-3; without DNA, the TCRdb call of TRBD1 cannot be checked. This CDR3 has 16 amino acids. Germline V gene data show CDR1 as SGHNT and CDR2 as YYREEE (reference sequence). The CDR3 protein is CASSLLIGTSTDTQYF.

The rearrangement joins TRBV11-1 to TRBJ1-6; the TCRdb D gene call, TRBD1, has no DNA to confirm it. Germline CDR1 reads SGHAT; CDR2 reads FQDESV (reference sequence). The CDR3 consists of 14 residues. Here the CDR3 reads CASRPGRINSPLHF.

The chain carries TRBV28 and TRBJ2-7; TCRdb gives TRBD1 as the D gene, but with no DNA this cannot be confirmed. This CDR3 has 13 amino acids. Germline V gene data show CDR1 as MDHEN and CDR2 as SYDVKM. The chain's CDR3 is CASSEDRDYEQYF. Supplemented by reference TRBV28 and TRBJ2-7, the full variable domain reads DVKVTQSSRYLVKRTGEKVFLECVQDMDHENMFWYRQDPGLGLRLIYFSYDVKMKEKGDIPEGYSVSREKKERFSLILESASTNQTSMYLCASSEDRDYEQYFGPGTRLTVT.

The chain uses TRBV12-5 and TRBJ1-5; TCRdb's D call, TRBD1, is unchecked because there is no DNA. The CDR3 loop spans 14 amino acids. Germline CDR1 reads LGHNT; CDR2 reads FRNRAP. The CDR3 spells CASGLGTGDQPQHF.

The chain recombines TRBV9 with TRBJ1-1; TCRdb's D call, TRBD1, is unchecked because there is no DNA. Germline assignment: CDR1 SGDLS and CDR2 YYNGEE. The CDR3 has 15 amino acids. CDR3 region: CASSTVTGVNTEAFF.

The V gene is TRBV10-3, the J gene TRBJ2-1; TCRdb proposes TRBD1, but this gene call is untestable without DNA. The CDR3 has 14 residues. The germline V gene has CDR1 ENHRY and CDR2 SYGVKD. CDR3 sequence reads: CAISASGVYNEQFF.

The CDR3 loop is CASSGTETGQPQHF. The chain employs TRBV2 and TRBJ1-5; TCRdb lists TRBD1, though no DNA is available to test this call. CDR3 length: 14 residues. Germline CDR1 and CDR2: SNHLY and FYNNEI.

The chain links TRBV6-5 to TRBJ1-6; the TCRdb D gene call, TRBD1, has no DNA to confirm it. The CDR3 contains 14 residues. Germline CDR1 and CDR2: MNHEY and SVGAGI. CDR3 residues: CASSNPGGQSPLHF.